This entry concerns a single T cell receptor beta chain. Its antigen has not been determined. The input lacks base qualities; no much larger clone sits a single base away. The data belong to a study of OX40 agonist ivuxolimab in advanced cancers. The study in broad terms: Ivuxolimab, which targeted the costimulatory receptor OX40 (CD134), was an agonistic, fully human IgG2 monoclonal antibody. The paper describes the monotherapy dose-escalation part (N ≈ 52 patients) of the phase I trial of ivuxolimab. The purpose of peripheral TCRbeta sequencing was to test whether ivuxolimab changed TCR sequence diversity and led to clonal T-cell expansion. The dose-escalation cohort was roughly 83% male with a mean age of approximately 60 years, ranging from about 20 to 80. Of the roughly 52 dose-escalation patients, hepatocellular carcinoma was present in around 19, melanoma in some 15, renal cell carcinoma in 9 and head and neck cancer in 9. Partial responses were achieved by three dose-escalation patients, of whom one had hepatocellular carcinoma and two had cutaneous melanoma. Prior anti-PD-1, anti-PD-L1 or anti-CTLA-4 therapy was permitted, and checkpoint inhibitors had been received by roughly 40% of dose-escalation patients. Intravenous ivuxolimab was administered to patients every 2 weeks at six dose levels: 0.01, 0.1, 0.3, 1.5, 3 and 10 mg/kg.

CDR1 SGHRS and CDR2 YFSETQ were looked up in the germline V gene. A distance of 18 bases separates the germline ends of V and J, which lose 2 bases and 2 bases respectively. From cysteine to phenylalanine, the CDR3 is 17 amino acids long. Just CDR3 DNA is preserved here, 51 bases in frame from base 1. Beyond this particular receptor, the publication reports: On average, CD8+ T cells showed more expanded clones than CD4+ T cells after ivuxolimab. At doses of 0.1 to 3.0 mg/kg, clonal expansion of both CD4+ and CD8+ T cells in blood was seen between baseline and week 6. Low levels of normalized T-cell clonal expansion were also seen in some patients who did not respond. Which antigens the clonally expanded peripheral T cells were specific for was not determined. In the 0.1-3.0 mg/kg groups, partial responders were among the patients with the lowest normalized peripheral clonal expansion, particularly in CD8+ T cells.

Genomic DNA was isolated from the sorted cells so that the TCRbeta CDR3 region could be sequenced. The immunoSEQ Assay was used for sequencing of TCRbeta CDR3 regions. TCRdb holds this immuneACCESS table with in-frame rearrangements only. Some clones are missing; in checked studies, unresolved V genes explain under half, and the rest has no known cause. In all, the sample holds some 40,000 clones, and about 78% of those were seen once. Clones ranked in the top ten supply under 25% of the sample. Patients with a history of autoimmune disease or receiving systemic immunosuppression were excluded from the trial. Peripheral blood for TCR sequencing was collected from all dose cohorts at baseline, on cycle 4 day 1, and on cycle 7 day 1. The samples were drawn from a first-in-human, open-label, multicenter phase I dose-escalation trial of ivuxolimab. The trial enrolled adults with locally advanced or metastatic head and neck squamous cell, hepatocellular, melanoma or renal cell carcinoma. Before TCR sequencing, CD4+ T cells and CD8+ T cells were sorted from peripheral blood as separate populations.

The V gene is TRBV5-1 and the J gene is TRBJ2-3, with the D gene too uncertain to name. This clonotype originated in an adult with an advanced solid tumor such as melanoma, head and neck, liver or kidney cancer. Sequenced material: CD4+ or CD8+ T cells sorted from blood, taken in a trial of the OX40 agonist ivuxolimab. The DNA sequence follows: TGCGCCAGCAGCTTCCTCCCTGTGGGATACGACACAGATACGCAGTATTTT. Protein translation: CASSFLPVGYDTDTQYF.